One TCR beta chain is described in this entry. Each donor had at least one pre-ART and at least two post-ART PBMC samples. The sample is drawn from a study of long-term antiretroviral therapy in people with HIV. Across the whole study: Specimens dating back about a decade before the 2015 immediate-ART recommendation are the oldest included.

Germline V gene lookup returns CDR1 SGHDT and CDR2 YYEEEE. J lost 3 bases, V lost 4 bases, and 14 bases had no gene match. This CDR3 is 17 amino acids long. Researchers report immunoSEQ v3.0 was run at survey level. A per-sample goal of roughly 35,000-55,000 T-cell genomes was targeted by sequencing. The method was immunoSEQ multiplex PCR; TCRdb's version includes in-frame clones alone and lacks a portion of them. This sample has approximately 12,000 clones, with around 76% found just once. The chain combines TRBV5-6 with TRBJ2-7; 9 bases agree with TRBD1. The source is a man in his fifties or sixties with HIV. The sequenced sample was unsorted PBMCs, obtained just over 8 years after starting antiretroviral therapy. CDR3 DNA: TGTGCCAGCAGCCGCGACCTACAGGGGGCGTTGGTCTACGAGCAGTACTTC. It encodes CASSRDLQGALVYEQYF. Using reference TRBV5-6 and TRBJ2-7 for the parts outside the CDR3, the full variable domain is DAGVTQSPTHLIKTRGQQVTLRCSPKSGHDTVSWYQQALGQGPQFIFQYYEEEERQRGNFPDRFSGHQFPNYSSELNVNALLLGDSALYLCASSRDLQGALVYEQYFGPGTRLTVT.